This is a list of T cell receptor beta chains from one sample in a study of shared clonotypes between healthy human individuals. Assay: immunoSEQ multiplex PCR; the TCRdb copy retains only in-frame clones and omits some. The sample carries about 2.1 million clones, around 93% recorded once. The specimen sequenced was naive CD8+ T cells from PBMCs. The receptors come from a young man in good health. Some clones in this sample may be carry-over from other donors' samples. The CDR3 runs from the conserved cysteine through the conserved F or W. D genes are given only for firm matches. Size values are once, few and many counts, or a class for expanded clones, and some rows have none.

abundance: -
d_gene: TRBD1
j_gene: TRBJ2-5
v_gene: TRBV4-3
CDR3nt: TGCGCCAGCAGCCAAGGACAGGGTTACCAAGAGACCCAGTACTTC
CDR3aa: CASSQGQGYQETQYF

abundance: -
d_gene: -
j_gene: TRBJ1-3
v_gene: TRBV7-9
CDR3nt: TGTGCCAGCAGCTTAGGAAGGGCTGGATTAAACACCATATATTTT
CDR3aa: CASSLGRAGLNTIYF

abundance: -
d_gene: TRBD1
j_gene: TRBJ1-4
v_gene: TRBV2
CDR3nt: TGTGCCAGCAGTGAAATGGGACAGCTGAAACTGTTTTTT
CDR3aa: CASSEMGQLKLFF

abundance: -
d_gene: TRBD1
j_gene: TRBJ2-5
v_gene: TRBV10-3
CDR3nt: TGTGCCATCAGTGGGGACAGGGTAAGATTGGAAGAGACCCAGTACTTC
CDR3aa: CAISGDRVRLEETQYF

abundance: -
d_gene: TRBD1
j_gene: TRBJ2-5
v_gene: TRBV9
CDR3nt: TGTGCCAGCAGCGGCGGGACAGGGGTCCTCCAAGAGACCCAGTACTTC
CDR3aa: CASSGGTGVLQETQYF

abundance: -
d_gene: -
j_gene: TRBJ2-7
v_gene: TRBV7-6
CDR3nt: TGTGCCAGCAGCTCCCGAGGGGGCGAGCAGTACTTC
CDR3aa: CASSSRGGEQYF

abundance: -
d_gene: -
j_gene: TRBJ2-5
v_gene: TRBV10-2
CDR3nt: TGCGCCAGCAGTGAGATATTCCGACAGGCCCAGTACTTC
CDR3aa: CASSEIFRQAQYF

abundance: -
d_gene: -
j_gene: TRBJ2-1
v_gene: TRBV7-2
CDR3nt: TGTGCCAGCAGCTTCGGGACCACAAATGAGCAGTTCTTC
CDR3aa: CASSFGTTNEQFF

abundance: -
d_gene: -
j_gene: TRBJ2-1
v_gene: TRBV6-1
CDR3nt: TGTGCCAGCAGTGAAAGGGGTACCTACAATGAGCAGTTCTTC
CDR3aa: CASSERGTYNEQFF

abundance: -
d_gene: -
j_gene: TRBJ1-2
v_gene: TRBV5-6
CDR3nt: TGTGCCAGCAGCTTGAGTAGAACCTATGGCTACACCTTC
CDR3aa: CASSLSRTYGYTF

abundance: few
d_gene: TRBD1
j_gene: TRBJ1-5
v_gene: TRBV9
CDR3nt: TGTGCCAGCAGTGCAGGACAGGGACATCCTAATCAGCCCCAGCATTTT
CDR3aa: CASSAGQGHPNQPQHF

abundance: -
d_gene: -
j_gene: TRBJ1-1
v_gene: TRBV27
CDR3nt: TGTGCCAGCAGTTTTCAGGGACACTACACTGAAGCTTTCTTT
CDR3aa: CASSFQGHYTEAFF

abundance: -
d_gene: TRBD1
j_gene: TRBJ2-3
v_gene: TRBV7-3
CDR3nt: TGTGCCAGCAGCTTCGAAGTAACCGGGACAGGGCCCAGCACAGATACGCAGTATTTT
CDR3aa: CASSFEVTGTGPSTDTQYF

abundance: -
d_gene: TRBD2
j_gene: TRBJ2-7
v_gene: TRBV28
CDR3nt: TGTGCCAGCAAAAAAAGGGCGGGAGGGACCTACGAGCAGTACTTC
CDR3aa: CASKKRAGGTYEQYF

abundance: -
d_gene: TRBD2
j_gene: TRBJ2-5
v_gene: TRBV18
CDR3nt: TGTGCCAGCTCACCCGACAGGATAGCGGGAGTAGGTACCCAGTACTTC
CDR3aa: CASSPDRIAGVGTQYF

abundance: -
d_gene: -
j_gene: TRBJ2-3
v_gene: TRBV6-1
CDR3nt: TGTGCCAGCAGTTTCCGGGCGGGGTACACAGATACGCAGTATTTT
CDR3aa: CASSFRAGYTDTQYF

abundance: -
d_gene: -
j_gene: TRBJ2-2
v_gene: TRBV19
CDR3nt: TGTGCCAGTACTCCTCGGGGGCTAGAGAACACCGGGGAGCTGTTTTTT
CDR3aa: CASTPRGLENTGELFF

abundance: -
d_gene: -
j_gene: TRBJ2-1
v_gene: TRBV7-9
CDR3nt: TGTGCCAGCAGCTCCAGGGGTGATGAGCAGTTCTTC
CDR3aa: CASSSRGDEQFF

abundance: once
d_gene: -
j_gene: TRBJ1-1
v_gene: TRBV7-2
CDR3nt: TGTGCCAGCAGCTTCGGGGGGGCGCGGAACACTGAAGCTTTCTTT
CDR3aa: CASSFGGARNTEAFF

abundance: -
d_gene: TRBD1
j_gene: TRBJ2-6
v_gene: TRBV30
CDR3nt: TGTGCCGTATCACAGGGGGCTGGGGCCAACGTCCTGACTTTC
CDR3aa: CAVSQGAGANVLTF

abundance: once
d_gene: TRBD1
j_gene: TRBJ1-2
v_gene: TRBV6-5
CDR3nt: TGTGCCAGCAGTCAAACGACAGGGCAGGGCTACACCTTC
CDR3aa: CASSQTTGQGYTF

abundance: -
d_gene: TRBD2
j_gene: TRBJ2-7
v_gene: TRBV7-8
CDR3nt: TGTGCCAGCAGCTTAGGCCTAGCGGGAGTGTCCTACGAGCAGTACTTC
CDR3aa: CASSLGLAGVSYEQYF

abundance: -
d_gene: TRBD2
j_gene: TRBJ2-2
v_gene: TRBV11-3
CDR3nt: TGTGCCAGCAGCTTTGAGAGGGGAGGGGTGTACACCGGGGAGCTGTTTTTT
CDR3aa: CASSFERGGVYTGELFF

abundance: -
d_gene: -
j_gene: TRBJ2-1
v_gene: TRBV5-6
CDR3nt: TGTGCCAGCAGCTTGGGAGGGTACAATGAGCAGTTCTTC
CDR3aa: CASSLGGYNEQFF

abundance: few
d_gene: -
j_gene: TRBJ1-5
v_gene: TRBV11-2
CDR3nt: TGTGCCAGCAGCTTAGAGCCAGGCCAGACCCAGCATTTT
CDR3aa: CASSLEPGQTQHF

abundance: -
d_gene: -
j_gene: TRBJ1-5
v_gene: TRBV6-1
CDR3nt: TGTGCCAGCAGTGTTCTCAGGGGTCCTAGCAATCAGCCCCAGCATTTT
CDR3aa: CASSVLRGPSNQPQHF

abundance: -
d_gene: -
j_gene: TRBJ2-1
v_gene: TRBV14
CDR3nt: TGTGCCAGCAGCCACATATACGATGAGCAGTTCTTC
CDR3aa: CASSHIYDEQFF

abundance: -
d_gene: -
j_gene: TRBJ2-2
v_gene: TRBV5-3
CDR3nt: TGTGCCAGAAGCTTGGGGCAGGGGAGGTCCGGGGAGCTGTTTTTT
CDR3aa: CARSLGQGRSGELFF

abundance: -
d_gene: -
j_gene: TRBJ2-1
v_gene: TRBV27
CDR3nt: TGTGCCAGCAGTTTAACGCTAGCCAAGTCCTACAATGAGCAGTTCTTC
CDR3aa: CASSLTLAKSYNEQFF

abundance: -
d_gene: -
j_gene: TRBJ1-2
v_gene: TRBV6-5
CDR3nt: TGTGCCAGCAGTTACTCGGACAGTTCCTATGGCTACACCTTC
CDR3aa: CASSYSDSSYGYTF

abundance: -
d_gene: -
j_gene: TRBJ2-7
v_gene: TRBV27
CDR3nt: TGTGCCAGCAGTCCCACGACAGGGACTGGCTACGAGCAGTACTTC
CDR3aa: CASSPTTGTGYEQYF

abundance: -
d_gene: TRBD1
j_gene: TRBJ1-2
v_gene: TRBV28
CDR3nt: TGTGCCAGCAGTTTGGCCCAGGGGGCAACTGGCTACACCTTC
CDR3aa: CASSLAQGATGYTF

abundance: -
d_gene: -
j_gene: TRBJ2-1
v_gene: TRBV5-1
CDR3nt: TGCGCCAGCAGCTTCTCTGATGCAGGGGCCTACAATGAGCAGTTCTTC
CDR3aa: CASSFSDAGAYNEQFF

abundance: few
d_gene: -
j_gene: TRBJ1-2
v_gene: TRBV27
CDR3nt: TGTGCCAGCAGTTTTGTCGGTAGCAGTTATGGCTACACCTTC
CDR3aa: CASSFVGSSYGYTF

abundance: -
d_gene: -
j_gene: TRBJ2-5
v_gene: TRBV5-1
CDR3nt: TGCGCCAGCAGCTTGGAACCGACCCCGAAAGAGACCCAGTACTTC
CDR3aa: CASSLEPTPKETQYF

abundance: -
d_gene: -
j_gene: TRBJ2-3
v_gene: TRBV29-1
CDR3nt: TGCAGCGTCACGGGACTTAAGCTCACAGATACGCAGTATTTT
CDR3aa: CSVTGLKLTDTQYF

abundance: -
d_gene: -
j_gene: TRBJ2-7
v_gene: TRBV27
CDR3nt: TGTGCCAGCAGTTTGGGGGGGCCTCCCTACGAGCAGTACTTC
CDR3aa: CASSLGGPPYEQYF

abundance: once
d_gene: TRBD2
j_gene: TRBJ2-7
v_gene: TRBV5-5
CDR3nt: TGTGCCAGCAGCTTGGTTTCTAGCGGGAGGATCCTGGTGAACTACGAGCAGTACTTC
CDR3aa: CASSLVSSGRILVNYEQYF

abundance: -
d_gene: TRBD2
j_gene: TRBJ2-1
v_gene: TRBV5-1
CDR3nt: TGCGCCAGCAGCTTGGGCAGCGGGAGTTCTGATGAGCAGTTCTTC
CDR3aa: CASSLGSGSSDEQFF

abundance: few
d_gene: -
j_gene: TRBJ1-1
v_gene: TRBV28
CDR3nt: TGTGCCAGCAGCCCCCCACTGAACACTGAAGCTTTCTTT
CDR3aa: CASSPPLNTEAFF